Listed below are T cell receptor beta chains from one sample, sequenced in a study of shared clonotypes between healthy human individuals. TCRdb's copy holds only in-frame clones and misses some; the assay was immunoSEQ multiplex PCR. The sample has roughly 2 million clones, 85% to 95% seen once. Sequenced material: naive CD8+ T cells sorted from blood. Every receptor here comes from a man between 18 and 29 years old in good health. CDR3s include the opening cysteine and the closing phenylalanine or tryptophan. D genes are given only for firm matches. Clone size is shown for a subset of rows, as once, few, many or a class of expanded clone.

CASSLRGLADTYNEQFF	TGCGCCAGCAGCCTCCGAGGGCTAGCGGACACCTACAATGAGCAGTTCTTC	-	TRBD2	TRBV4-3	TRBJ2-1
CASSIPGGGDEQFF	TGTGCCAGCAGTATCCCAGGGGGTGGCGATGAGCAGTTCTTC	-	TRBD1	TRBV27	TRBJ2-1
CASSPRGDSTDTQYF	TGTGCCAGCAGCCCTAGAGGGGACAGCACAGATACGCAGTATTTT	-	-	TRBV11-2	TRBJ2-3
CASSAVQLRSPEAFF	TGTGCCAGCAGTGCGGTCCAGTTAAGGTCCCCTGAAGCTTTCTTT	-	-	TRBV6-1	TRBJ1-1
CAWRFEGPNYGYTF	TGTGCCTGGAGATTTGAGGGGCCTAACTATGGCTACACCTTC	-	-	TRBV30	TRBJ1-2
CASSSGFLETQYF	TGTGCCAGCAGCTCAGGATTCTTAGAGACCCAGTACTTC	-	-	TRBV5-6	TRBJ2-5
CASSQDPFGGTGANVLTF	TGCGCCAGCAGCCAAGATCCCTTCGGGGGAACTGGGGCCAACGTCCTGACTTTC	-	-	TRBV4-3	TRBJ2-6
CASSQDVSGQDINYGYTF	TGCGCCAGCAGCCAAGATGTTTCGGGACAAGACATTAACTATGGCTACACCTTC	-	-	TRBV4-3	TRBJ1-2
CASSQVRTLDATDTQYF	TGTGCCAGCAGCCAAGTTCGGACACTAGACGCCACAGATACGCAGTATTTT	-	-	TRBV4-2	TRBJ2-3
CASSLTLAGYEQFF	TGTGCCAGCAGCTTAACACTAGCGGGCTATGAGCAGTTCTTC	-	TRBD2	TRBV7-6	TRBJ2-1
CSVVQRNTDTQYF	TGCAGCGTTGTCCAGCGGAACACAGATACGCAGTATTTT	few	-	TRBV29-1	TRBJ2-3
CASSPDSGSGPQYF	TGTGCCAGCAGCCCGGACTCGGGGTCGGGGCCCCAGTACTTC	-	-	TRBV28	TRBJ2-5
CASSLIAGGPGATDTQYF	TGTGCCAGTAGTCTGATAGCGGGAGGGCCCGGTGCCACAGATACGCAGTATTTT	-	TRBD2	TRBV19	TRBJ2-3
CASSLAENTGELFF	TGCGCCAGCAGCTTGGCCGAGAACACCGGGGAGCTGTTTTTT	-	-	TRBV5-1	TRBJ2-2
CASSHVTGTGFHEQYF	TGTGCCAGCAGCCATGTTACCGGGACAGGGTTCCACGAGCAGTACTTC	-	TRBD1	TRBV14	TRBJ2-7
CASSAGTGYEQYF	TGCGCCAGCAGCGCCGGGACCGGGTACGAGCAGTACTTC	-	-	TRBV5-1	TRBJ2-7
CASSSDWGSQETQYF	TGTGCTAGCAGCTCTGACTGGGGCAGCCAAGAGACCCAGTACTTC	-	-	TRBV7-7	TRBJ2-5
CASSLIWSDLETNVLTF	TGTGCCAGCAGCTTGATTTGGTCGGATTTGGAGACCAACGTCCTGACTTTC	-	-	TRBV7-2	TRBJ2-6
CASSLGREEQFF	TGTGCCAGCAGCCTTGGGCGGGAGGAGCAGTTCTTC	-	TRBD2	TRBV9	TRBJ2-1
CASSQDFTGRNTEAFF	TGCGCCAGCAGCCAAGATTTCACAGGGCGGAACACTGAAGCTTTCTTT	-	-	TRBV4-3	TRBJ1-1
CASSGYSNQPQHF	TGTGCCAGCAGCGGCTATAGCAATCAGCCCCAGCATTTT	-	-	TRBV6-1	TRBJ1-5
CASSLLRGGDEQYF	TGCGCCAGCAGCTTACTCCGGGGAGGCGACGAGCAGTACTTC	-	-	TRBV5-1	TRBJ2-7
CASIPSIGAATGELFF	TGTGCCAGCATCCCTTCAATCGGGGCAGCAACCGGGGAGCTGTTTTTT	-	-	TRBV7-2	TRBJ2-2
CASSRILYEQYF	TGCGCCAGCAGTCGGATCCTCTACGAGCAGTACTTC	-	-	TRBV23-1	TRBJ2-7
CASSFQESSYEQYF	TGTGCCAGCAGCTTTCAGGAGAGCTCCTACGAGCAGTACTTC	-	-	TRBV13	TRBJ2-7
CASTIRTSGTYEQYF	TGTGCCAGCACCATTCGGACTAGCGGGACCTACGAGCAGTACTTC	-	TRBD2	TRBV2	TRBJ2-7
CASTAYSNQPQHF	TGTGCCAGCACCGCTTATAGCAATCAGCCCCAGCATTTT	-	-	TRBV21-1	TRBJ1-5
CASSASQDSAYEQYF	TGTGCCAGCAGCGCCTCGCAAGACTCAGCCTACGAGCAGTACTTC	-	-	TRBV9	TRBJ2-7
CASSLEAGGPPGELFF	TGTGCCAGCAGCTTGGAAGCGGGAGGGCCCCCCGGGGAGCTGTTTTTT	once	TRBD2	TRBV5-6	TRBJ2-2
CASSLGQGMRNEQFF	TGTGCCAGCAGCTTAGGACAGGGGATGAGGAATGAGCAGTTCTTC	-	TRBD1	TRBV11-2	TRBJ2-1
CASSESSEIEAFF	TGCGCCAGCAGTGAGTCGTCTGAGATAGAAGCTTTCTTT	-	-	TRBV10-2	TRBJ1-1
CASSLAVEGADTGELFF	TGTGCTAGCAGCTTAGCAGTCGAGGGGGCAGACACCGGGGAGCTGTTTTTT	-	TRBD1	TRBV7-7	TRBJ2-2
CASSQDRGSGQPQHF	TGCGCCAGCAGCCAAGATAGAGGGTCAGGTCAGCCCCAGCATTTT	-	-	TRBV4-1	TRBJ1-5
CASSLVHPSTGELFF	TGCGCCAGCAGCTTGGTTCACCCGAGCACCGGGGAGCTGTTTTTT	-	-	TRBV5-1	TRBJ2-2
CASSFGVGPSILETQYF	TGTGCCAGCAGTTTTGGGGTCGGACCCTCAATTTTGGAGACCCAGTACTTC	-	-	TRBV27	TRBJ2-5
CASGTSGSYNEQFF	TGTGCTAGTGGGACTAGCGGGTCATACAATGAGCAGTTCTTC	-	TRBD2	TRBV12-5	TRBJ2-1
CAWSAGGATGNTIYF	TGTGCCTGGAGCGCAGGGGGCGCAACTGGAAACACCATATATTTT	once	TRBD1	TRBV30	TRBJ1-3
CASSDPRTGGYYEQYF	TGTGCCAGCAGTGATCCCCGGACAGGGGGCTACTACGAGCAGTACTTC	-	TRBD1	TRBV2	TRBJ2-7
CAWSQPRELTYEQYF	TGTGCCTGGAGCCAACCGAGGGAGCTCACCTACGAGCAGTACTTC	-	-	TRBV30	TRBJ2-7
CASTVSLGREQYF	TGTGCCAGCACGGTGTCACTCGGGCGCGAGCAGTACTTC	-	-	TRBV7-9	TRBJ2-7
CASSAGTSGAYEQYF	TGTGCCAGCAGCGCGGGGACTAGCGGCGCCTACGAGCAGTACTTC	-	TRBD2	TRBV9	TRBJ2-7
CAISEQGPLPGYTF	TGTGCCATCAGTGAGCAGGGACCTCTTCCCGGCTACACCTTC	-	-	TRBV10-3	TRBJ1-2
CASNVAAGELFF	TGTGCCAGCAATGTAGCGGCCGGGGAGCTGTTTTTT	-	-	TRBV7-9	TRBJ2-2
CAISAIDLNLRFF	TGTGCCATCAGTGCGATCGATTTGAACCTTCGGTTCTTC	-	-	TRBV10-3	TRBJ2-1
CASSLESMTSGKTNEQFF	TGTGCCAGCAGCTTAGAGAGTATGACTAGCGGGAAAACCAATGAGCAGTTCTTC	-	TRBD2	TRBV7-9	TRBJ2-1
CASSQVEGLYYEQYF	TGCGCCAGCAGCCAAGTGGAGGGCCTCTACTACGAGCAGTACTTC	-	-	TRBV4-1	TRBJ2-7
CASSLQGSREQYF	TGTGCCAGCAGTCTCCAAGGGTCGCGGGAGCAGTACTTC	-	-	TRBV28	TRBJ2-7
CASSLGLTVYTGELFF	TGTGCCAGCAGTTTAGGTTTGACAGTCTACACCGGGGAGCTGTTTTTT	-	-	TRBV27	TRBJ2-2
CAWGPSGTEAFF	TGTGCCTGGGGGCCTTCGGGCACTGAAGCTTTCTTT	-	-	TRBV30	TRBJ1-1
CASSQLPGLVNEQYF	TGCGCCAGCAGCCAACTGCCGGGGCTAGTGAACGAGCAGTACTTC	-	-	TRBV4-1	TRBJ2-7
CASSQDHGIMAEQFF	TGTGCCAGCAGCCAAGATCATGGGATAATGGCTGAGCAGTTCTTC	-	-	TRBV4-2	TRBJ2-1
CASSPTPNTEAFF	TGTGCCAGCAGCCCCACCCCGAACACTGAAGCTTTCTTT	-	-	TRBV7-9	TRBJ1-1
CASAPGQGFYEQYF	TGTGCCAGCGCCCCGGGACAGGGATTCTACGAGCAGTACTTC	-	TRBD1	TRBV5-6	TRBJ2-7
CASSSPQAANEKLFF	TGTGCCAGCAGCTCGCCCCAGGCGGCTAATGAAAAACTGTTTTTT	-	-	TRBV9	TRBJ1-4
CASSYRGYNSPLHF	TGTGCCAGCAGTTATCGGGGGTATAATTCACCCCTCCACTTT	-	-	TRBV27	TRBJ1-6
CSVILADYGYTF	TGCAGCGTAATTTTGGCGGACTATGGCTACACCTTC	-	-	TRBV29-1	TRBJ1-2
CASSQGGQAYGYTF	TGTGCCAGCAGCCAAGGCGGACAGGCCTATGGCTACACCTTC	-	TRBD1	TRBV14	TRBJ1-2